This T cell receptor beta chain was profiled in a study of T cell responses to AZD1222 COVID-19 vaccine. Findings and caveats of the study: Researchers took repertoire samples only after the peak T cell response had come. Most donors were white British and more were female, and clonal diversity was possibly underestimated.

Generated by immunoSEQ multiplex PCR, the TCRdb table keeps only in-frame clones and is missing some. The table lists more than 95,000 clones, more than 75% of them singletons, with 5% in the top ten. The CDR3 is 13 residues long. The germline V and J ends were trimmed by 10 bases and 8 bases, with 20 bases remaining between them. In germline, CDR1 is MNHEY, CDR2 SVGAGI. Points on this clone: The antigen is undetermined.

The V call is TRBV6-5, the J call TRBJ1-1, with D perhaps matching TRBD1 (5 bases). This TCR derives from an adult in good health. Source: peripheral blood, taken on day 0 of AZD1222 vaccination. In DNA form, the CDR3 reads TGTGCCACCTCGACAATGGGGGTGGGAGAAGCTTTCTTT. As protein: CATSTMGVGEAFF.